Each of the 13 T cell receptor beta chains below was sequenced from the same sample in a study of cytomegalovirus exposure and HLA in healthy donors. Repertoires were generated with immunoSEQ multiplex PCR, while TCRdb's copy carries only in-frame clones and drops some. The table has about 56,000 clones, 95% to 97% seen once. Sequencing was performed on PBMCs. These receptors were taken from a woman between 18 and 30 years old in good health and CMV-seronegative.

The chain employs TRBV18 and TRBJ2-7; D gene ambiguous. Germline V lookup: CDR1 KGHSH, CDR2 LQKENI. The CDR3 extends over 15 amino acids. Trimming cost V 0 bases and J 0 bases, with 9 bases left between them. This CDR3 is CASSPPGGNSYEQYF. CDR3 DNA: TGTGCCAGCTCACCACCCGGCGGAAACTCCTACGAGCAGTACTTC.

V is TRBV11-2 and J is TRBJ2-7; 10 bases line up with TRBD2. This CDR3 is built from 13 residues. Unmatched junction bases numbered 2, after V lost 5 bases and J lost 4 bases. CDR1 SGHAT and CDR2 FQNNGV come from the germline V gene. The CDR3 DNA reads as TGTGCCAGCAGCCTAGCGGGGGTGTACGAGCAGTACTTC. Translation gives CASSLAGVYEQYF.

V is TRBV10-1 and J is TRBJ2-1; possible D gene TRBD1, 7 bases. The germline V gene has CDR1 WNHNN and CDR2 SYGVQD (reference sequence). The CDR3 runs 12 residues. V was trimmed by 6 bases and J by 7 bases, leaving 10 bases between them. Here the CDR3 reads CASSPGGNEQFF. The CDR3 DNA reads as TGCGCCAGCAGCCCAGGGGGGAATGAGCAGTTCTTC.

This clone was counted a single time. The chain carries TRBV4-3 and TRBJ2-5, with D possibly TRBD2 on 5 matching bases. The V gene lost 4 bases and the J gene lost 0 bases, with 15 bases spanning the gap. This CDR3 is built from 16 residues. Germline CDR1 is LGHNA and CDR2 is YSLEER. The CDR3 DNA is TGCGCCAGCAGCCCCCGCGGGCCCGGGGACCAAGAGACCCAGTACTTC. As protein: CASSPRGPGDQETQYF.

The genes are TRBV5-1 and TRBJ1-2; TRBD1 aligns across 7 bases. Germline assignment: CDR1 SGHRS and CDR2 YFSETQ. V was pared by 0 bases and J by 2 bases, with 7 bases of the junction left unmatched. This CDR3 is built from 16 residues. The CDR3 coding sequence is TGCGCCAGCAGCTTGGTTGGGACAGCCCAAAACTATGGCTACACCTTC. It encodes CASSLVGTAQNYGYTF.

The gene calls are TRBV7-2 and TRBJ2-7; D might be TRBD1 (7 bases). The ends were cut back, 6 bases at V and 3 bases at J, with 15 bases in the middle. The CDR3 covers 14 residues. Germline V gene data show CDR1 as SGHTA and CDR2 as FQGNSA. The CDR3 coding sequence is TGTGCCAGCAGGGCGGGACAGAGGCACTACGAGCAGTACTTC. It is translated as CASRAGQRHYEQYF.

The CDR3, as DNA: TGTGCCAGCAGCAAACCCGGGACTTACTCCTACAATGAGCAGTTCTTC. It yields the protein CASSKPGTYSYNEQFF. The V call is TRBV2, the J call TRBJ2-1; D perhaps matches TRBD2 (6 bases). Trimming removed 6 bases from V and 0 bases from J, with 15 bases in between. The length of the CDR3 is 16 residues. Germline lookup yields CDR1 SNHLY and CDR2 FYNNEI.

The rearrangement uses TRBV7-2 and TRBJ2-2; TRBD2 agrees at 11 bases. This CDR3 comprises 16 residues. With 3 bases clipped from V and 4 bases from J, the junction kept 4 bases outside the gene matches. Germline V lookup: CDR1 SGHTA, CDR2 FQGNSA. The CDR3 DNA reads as TGTGCCAGCAGCTTTACTAGCGGGGGTATCACCGGGGAGCTGTTTTTT. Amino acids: CASSFTSGGITGELFF.

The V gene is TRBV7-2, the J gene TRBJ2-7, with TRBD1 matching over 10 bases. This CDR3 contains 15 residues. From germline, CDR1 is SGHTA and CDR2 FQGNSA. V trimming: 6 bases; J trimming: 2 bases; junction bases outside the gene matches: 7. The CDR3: CASRPTGTGAYEQYF. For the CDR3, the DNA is TGTGCCAGCAGGCCTACCGGGACAGGGGCCTACGAGCAGTACTTC.

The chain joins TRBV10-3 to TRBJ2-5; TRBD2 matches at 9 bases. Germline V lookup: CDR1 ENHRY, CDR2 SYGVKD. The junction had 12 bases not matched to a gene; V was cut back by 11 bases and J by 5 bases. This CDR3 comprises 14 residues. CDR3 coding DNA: TGTGCCGCCAGTAGCGGGAGCTTTGCGGAGACCCAGTACTTC. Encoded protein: CAASSGSFAETQYF.

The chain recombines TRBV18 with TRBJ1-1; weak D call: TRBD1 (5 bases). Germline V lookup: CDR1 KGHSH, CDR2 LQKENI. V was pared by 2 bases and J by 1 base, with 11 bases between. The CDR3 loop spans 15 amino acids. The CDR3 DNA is TGTGCCAGCTCACCAGGTCGGGGGGGGAACACTGAAGCTTTCTTT. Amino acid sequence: CASSPGRGGNTEAFF.

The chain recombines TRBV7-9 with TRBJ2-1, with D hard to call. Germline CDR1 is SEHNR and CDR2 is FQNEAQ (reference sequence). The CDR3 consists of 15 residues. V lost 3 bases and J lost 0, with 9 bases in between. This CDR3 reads CASSFRSYSYNEQFF. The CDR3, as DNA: TGTGCCAGCAGCTTTCGATCCTACTCCTACAATGAGCAGTTCTTC.

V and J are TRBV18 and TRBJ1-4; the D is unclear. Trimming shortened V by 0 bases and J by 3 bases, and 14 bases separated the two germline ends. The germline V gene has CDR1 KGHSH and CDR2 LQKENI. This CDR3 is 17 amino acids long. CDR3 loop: CASSPPLGPRANEKLFF. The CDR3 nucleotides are TGTGCCAGCTCACCACCCTTAGGGCCGCGGGCTAATGAAAAACTGTTTTTT.